The entry below gives a single T cell receptor (beta chain) sequence along with its context. This record belongs to a study of T cells in tumors after PD-1 blockade. At the level of the study: A subset received ongoing vismodegib 150 mg daily alongside anti-PD-1 therapy. Mean per blood sample: 113,528 templates (about 24,000-270,000), 36,536 unique clonotypes.

Here immunoSEQ multiplex PCR was the method, and the copy in TCRdb shows in-frame clones only, minus some. This repertoire shows approximately 63,000 clones, under 80% found once; its top ten account for about 4.4%. Tumor or blood genomic DNA was sequenced, with inputs of about 616 ng to 6,004 ng. The sample here was PBMCs, taken after anti-PD-1 treatment. This receptor was obtained from a human donor with basal cell carcinoma.

CDR3 DNA: TGCGCCAGCAGCTTGGCGTCGGGAGGCCAAAACTCTGGAAACACCATATATTTT. Translating gives CASSLASGGQNSGNTIYF. The chain uses TRBV5-1 and TRBJ1-3; D remains ambiguous. With 0 bases removed from V and 0 bases from J, the gap between germline ends came to 16 bases. The germline V gene encodes CDR1 SGHRS and CDR2 YFSETQ. The CDR3 length is 18 residues.